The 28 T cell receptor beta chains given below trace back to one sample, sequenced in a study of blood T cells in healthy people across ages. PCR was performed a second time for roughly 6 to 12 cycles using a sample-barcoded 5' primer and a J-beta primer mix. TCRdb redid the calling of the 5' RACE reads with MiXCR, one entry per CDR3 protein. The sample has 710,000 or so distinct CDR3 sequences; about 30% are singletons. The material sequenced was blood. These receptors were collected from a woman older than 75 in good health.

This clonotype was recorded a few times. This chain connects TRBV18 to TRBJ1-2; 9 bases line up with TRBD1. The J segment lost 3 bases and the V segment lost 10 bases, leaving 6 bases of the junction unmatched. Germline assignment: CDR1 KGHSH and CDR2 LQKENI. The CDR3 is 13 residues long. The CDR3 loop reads CATGTGIDYGYTF. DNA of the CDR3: TGTGCCACCGGGACAGGGATCGACTATGGCTACACCTTC.

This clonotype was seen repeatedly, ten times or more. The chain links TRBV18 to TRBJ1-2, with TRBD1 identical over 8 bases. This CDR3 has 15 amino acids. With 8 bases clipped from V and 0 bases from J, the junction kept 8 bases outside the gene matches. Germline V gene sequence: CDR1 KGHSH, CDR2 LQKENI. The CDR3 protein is CASSPGTGSNYGYTF. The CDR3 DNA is TGTGCCAGCAGCCCCGGGACAGGTTCTAACTATGGCTACACCTTC.

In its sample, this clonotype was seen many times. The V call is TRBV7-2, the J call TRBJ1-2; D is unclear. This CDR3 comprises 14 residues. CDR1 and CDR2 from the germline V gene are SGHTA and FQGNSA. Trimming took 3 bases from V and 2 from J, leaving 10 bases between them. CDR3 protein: CASSFSDRNYGYTF. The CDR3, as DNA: TGTGCCAGCAGCTTCTCGGACCGAAACTATGGCTACACCTTC. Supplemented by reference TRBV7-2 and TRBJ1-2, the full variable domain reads GAGVSQSPSNKVTEKGKDVELRCDPISGHTALYWYRQSLGQGLEFLIYFQGNSAPDKSGLPSDRFSAERTGGSVSTLTIQRTQQEDSAVYLCASSFSDRNYGYTFGSGTRLTVV.

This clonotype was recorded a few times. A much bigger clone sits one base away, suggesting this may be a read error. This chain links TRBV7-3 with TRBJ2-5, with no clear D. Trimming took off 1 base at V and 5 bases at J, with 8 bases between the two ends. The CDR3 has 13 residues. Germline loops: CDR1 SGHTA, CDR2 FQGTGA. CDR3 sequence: CASSLNSSETQYF. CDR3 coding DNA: TGTGCCAGCAGCTTAAACAGTAGCGAGACCCAGTACTTC.

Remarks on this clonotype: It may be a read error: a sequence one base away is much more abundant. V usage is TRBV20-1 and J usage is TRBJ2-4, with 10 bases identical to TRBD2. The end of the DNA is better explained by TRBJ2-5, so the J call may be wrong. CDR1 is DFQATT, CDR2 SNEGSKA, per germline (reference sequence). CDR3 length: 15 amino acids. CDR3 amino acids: CSAVSGRRPGETQYF. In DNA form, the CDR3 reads TGCAGTGCGGTTAGCGGGAGGCGTCCCGGGGAGACCCAGTACTTC.

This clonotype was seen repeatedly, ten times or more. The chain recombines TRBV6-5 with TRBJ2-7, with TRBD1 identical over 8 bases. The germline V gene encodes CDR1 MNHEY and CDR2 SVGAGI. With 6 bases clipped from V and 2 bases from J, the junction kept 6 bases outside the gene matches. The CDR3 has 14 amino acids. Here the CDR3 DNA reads TGTGCCAGCAGATTCGGACAGGGTACCTACGAGCAGTACTTC. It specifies CASRFGQGTYEQYF.

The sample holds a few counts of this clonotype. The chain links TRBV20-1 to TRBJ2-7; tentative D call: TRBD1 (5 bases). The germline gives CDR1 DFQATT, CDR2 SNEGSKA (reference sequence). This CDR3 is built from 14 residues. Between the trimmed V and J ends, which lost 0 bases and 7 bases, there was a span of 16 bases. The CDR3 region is CSAREAQGLGEQYF. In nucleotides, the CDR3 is TGCAGTGCTAGAGAAGCTCAGGGCCTGGGGGAGCAGTACTTC.

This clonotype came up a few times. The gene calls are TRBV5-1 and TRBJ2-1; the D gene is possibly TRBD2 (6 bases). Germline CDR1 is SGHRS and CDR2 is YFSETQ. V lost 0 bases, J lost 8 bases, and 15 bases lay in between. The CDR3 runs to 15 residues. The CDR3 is CASSLGLAPGDEQFF. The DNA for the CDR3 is TGCGCCAGCAGCTTGGGTCTAGCGCCCGGGGATGAGCAGTTCTTC.

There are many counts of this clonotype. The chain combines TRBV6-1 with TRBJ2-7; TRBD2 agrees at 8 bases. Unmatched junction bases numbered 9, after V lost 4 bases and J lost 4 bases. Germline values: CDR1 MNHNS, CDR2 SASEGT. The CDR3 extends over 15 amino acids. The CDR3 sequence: CASSALAVITYEQYF. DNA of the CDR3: TGTGCCAGCAGTGCACTAGCGGTGATTACTTACGAGCAGTACTTC.

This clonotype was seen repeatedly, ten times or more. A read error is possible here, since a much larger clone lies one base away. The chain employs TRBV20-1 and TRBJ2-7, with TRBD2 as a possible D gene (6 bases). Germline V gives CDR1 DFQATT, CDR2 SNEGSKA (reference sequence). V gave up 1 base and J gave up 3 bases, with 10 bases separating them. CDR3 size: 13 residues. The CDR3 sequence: CSARGGTNYEQYF. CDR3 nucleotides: TGCAGTGCTAGAGGCGGGACGAACTACGAGCAGTACTTC.

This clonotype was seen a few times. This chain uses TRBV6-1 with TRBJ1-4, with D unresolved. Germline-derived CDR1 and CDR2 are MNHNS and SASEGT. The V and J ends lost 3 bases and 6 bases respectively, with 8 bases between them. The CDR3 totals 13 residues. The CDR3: CASSERRDEKLFF. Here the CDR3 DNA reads TGTGCCAGCAGTGAGAGGAGAGATGAAAAACTGTTTTTT.

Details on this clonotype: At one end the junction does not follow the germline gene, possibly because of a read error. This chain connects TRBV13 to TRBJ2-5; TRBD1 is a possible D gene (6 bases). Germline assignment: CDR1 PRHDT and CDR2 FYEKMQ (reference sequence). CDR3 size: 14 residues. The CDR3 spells CASSRGTPGETRYF. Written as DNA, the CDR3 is TGTGCCAGCAGCAGAGGGACGCCAGGGGAGACCCGGTACTTC.

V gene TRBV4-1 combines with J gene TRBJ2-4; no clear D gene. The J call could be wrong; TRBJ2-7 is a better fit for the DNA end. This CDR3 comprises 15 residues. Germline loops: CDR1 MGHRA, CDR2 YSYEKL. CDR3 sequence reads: CASSQQLEADYEQYF. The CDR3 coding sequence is TGCGCCAGCAGCCAACAACTTGAGGCTGACTACGAGCAGTACTTC.

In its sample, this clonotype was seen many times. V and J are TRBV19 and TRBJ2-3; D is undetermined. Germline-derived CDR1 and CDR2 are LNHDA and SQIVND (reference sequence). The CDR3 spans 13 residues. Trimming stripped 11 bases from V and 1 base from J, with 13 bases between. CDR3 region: CAPIGEGTDTQYF. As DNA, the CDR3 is TGTGCCCCCATTGGAGAGGGCACAGATACGCAGTATTTT.

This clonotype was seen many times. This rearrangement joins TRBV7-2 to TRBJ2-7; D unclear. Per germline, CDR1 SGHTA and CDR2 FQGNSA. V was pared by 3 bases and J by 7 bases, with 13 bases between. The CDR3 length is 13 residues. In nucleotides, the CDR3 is TGTGCCAGCAGCTTGGCCCCCGCGCGGGAGCAGTACTTC. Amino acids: CASSLAPAREQYF.

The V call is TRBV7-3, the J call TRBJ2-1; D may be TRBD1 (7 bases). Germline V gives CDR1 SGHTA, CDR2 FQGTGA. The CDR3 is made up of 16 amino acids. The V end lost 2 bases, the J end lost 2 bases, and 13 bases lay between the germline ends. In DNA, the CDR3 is TGTGCCAGCAGCTTACAGGGGGGAAGCGCCTACAATGAGCAGTTCTTC. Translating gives CASSLQGGSAYNEQFF.

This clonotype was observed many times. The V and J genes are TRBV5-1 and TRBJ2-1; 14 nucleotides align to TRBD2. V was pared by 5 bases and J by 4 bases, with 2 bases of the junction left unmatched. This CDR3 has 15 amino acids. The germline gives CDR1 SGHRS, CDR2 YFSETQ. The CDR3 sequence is CASRGLAGDYNEQFF. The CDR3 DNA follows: TGCGCCAGCAGGGGACTAGCGGGAGATTACAATGAGCAGTTCTTC.

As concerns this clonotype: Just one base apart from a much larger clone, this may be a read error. The CDR3 DNA reads TGTGCCAGCAGCCGAGTCCGGACTAGCAATGAGCAGTTCTTC. It codes for CASSRVRTSNEQFF. The rearrangement uses TRBV7-9 and TRBJ2-1; the match to TRBD2 covers 7 bases. The V and J ends lost 5 bases and 6 bases, in that order; junction bases with no gene match: 7. This CDR3 has 14 amino acids. Germline CDR1 reads SEHNR; CDR2 reads FQNEAQ (reference sequence).

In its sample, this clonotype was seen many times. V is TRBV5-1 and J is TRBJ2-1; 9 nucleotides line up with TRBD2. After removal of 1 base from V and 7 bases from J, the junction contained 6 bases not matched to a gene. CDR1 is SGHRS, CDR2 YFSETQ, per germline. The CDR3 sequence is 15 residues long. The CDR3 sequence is CASSLMGTSTNEQFF. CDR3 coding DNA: TGCGCCAGCAGCTTGATGGGGACTAGCACGAATGAGCAGTTCTTC.

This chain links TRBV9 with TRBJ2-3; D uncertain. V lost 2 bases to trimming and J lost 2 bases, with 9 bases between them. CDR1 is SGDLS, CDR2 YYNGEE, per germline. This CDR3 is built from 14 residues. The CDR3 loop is CASSVPPSTDTQYF. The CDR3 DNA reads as TGTGCCAGCAGCGTCCCACCATCCACAGATACGCAGTATTTT.

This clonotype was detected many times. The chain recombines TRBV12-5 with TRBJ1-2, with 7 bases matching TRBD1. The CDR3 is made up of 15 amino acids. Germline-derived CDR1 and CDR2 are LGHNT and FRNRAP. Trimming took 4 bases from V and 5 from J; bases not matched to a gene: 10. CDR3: CASGSGQAEVYGYTF. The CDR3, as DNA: TGTGCTAGTGGTTCCGGACAGGCGGAGGTATATGGCTACACCTTC.

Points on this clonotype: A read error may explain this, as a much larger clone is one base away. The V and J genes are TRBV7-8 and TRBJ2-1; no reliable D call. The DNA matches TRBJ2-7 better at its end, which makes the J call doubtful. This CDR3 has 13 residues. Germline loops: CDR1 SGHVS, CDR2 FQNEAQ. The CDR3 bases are TGTGCCAGCAGCTTAGGACCCTTCAATGAGCAGTACTTC. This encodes CASSLGPFNEQYF.

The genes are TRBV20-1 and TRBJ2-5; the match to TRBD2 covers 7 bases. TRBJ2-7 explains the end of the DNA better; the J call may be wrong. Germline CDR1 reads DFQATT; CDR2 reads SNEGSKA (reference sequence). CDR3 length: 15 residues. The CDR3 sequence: CSARGRDAGAYEQYF. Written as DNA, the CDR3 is TGCAGTGCTAGAGGGAGGGACGCGGGAGCCTACGAGCAGTACTTC.

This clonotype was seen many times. In nucleotides, the CDR3 is TGTGCCTGGAGTCGGACAGTCGGCGATTATGGCTACACCTTC. It codes for CAWSRTVGDYGYTF. The V call is TRBV30, the J call TRBJ1-2; D may be TRBD1 (6 bases). Trimming removed 2 bases at V and 5 bases at J, with 15 bases between. The CDR3 has 14 residues. The V gene's germline CDR1 is GTSNPN and CDR2 SVGIG (reference sequence).

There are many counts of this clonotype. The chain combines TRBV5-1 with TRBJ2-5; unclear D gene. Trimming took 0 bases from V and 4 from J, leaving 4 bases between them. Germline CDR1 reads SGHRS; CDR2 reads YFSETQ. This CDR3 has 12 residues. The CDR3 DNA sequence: TGCGCCAGCAGCTTGGAAGGAGAGACCCAGTACTTC. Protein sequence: CASSLEGETQYF.

The CDR3 spells CASSQRTGKGPLHF. CDR3 bases: TGTGCCAGCAGCCAAAGGACAGGGAAAGGACCCCTCCACTTT. The V call is TRBV3-1, the J call TRBJ1-6, with TRBD1 matching over 8 bases. The J segment lost 12 bases and the V segment lost 2 bases, leaving 6 bases of the junction unmatched. The CDR3 extends over 14 amino acids. Germline CDR1 is LGHDT and CDR2 is YNNKEL (reference sequence).

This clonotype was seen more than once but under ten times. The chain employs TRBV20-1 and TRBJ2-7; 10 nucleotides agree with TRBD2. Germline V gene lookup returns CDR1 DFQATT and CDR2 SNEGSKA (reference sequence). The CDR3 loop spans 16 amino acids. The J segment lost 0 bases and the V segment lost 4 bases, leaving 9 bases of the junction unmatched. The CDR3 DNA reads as TGCAGTGCTACAGAAGGACTAGCGGAAAGCTCCTACGAGCAGTACTTC. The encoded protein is CSATEGLAESSYEQYF.

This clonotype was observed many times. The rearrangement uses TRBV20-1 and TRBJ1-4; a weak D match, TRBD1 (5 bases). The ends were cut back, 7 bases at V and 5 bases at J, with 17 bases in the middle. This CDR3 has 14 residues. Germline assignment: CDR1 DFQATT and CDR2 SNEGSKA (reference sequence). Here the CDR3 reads CSVLMGQSNEKLFF. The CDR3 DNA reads TGCAGTGTCCTTATGGGGCAGTCAAATGAAAAACTGTTTTTT.